The 25 T cell receptor beta chains reported below all come from one sample, sequenced in a study of cytomegalovirus exposure and HLA in healthy donors. The PCR ran on 60 Vbeta and 13 Jbeta primers. Assay used: immunoSEQ multiplex PCR; TCRdb lists only in-frame clones, some missing. The sample carries 120,000 or so clones, more than 60% recorded once. Sequences were obtained from PBMCs. These receptor sequences come from a man aged 25 to 40 in good health and CMV-seronegative.

The J gene is TRBJ2-7, the V gene TRBV28; TRBD1 might be the D (5 bases). Trimming removed 10 bases at V and 1 base at J, with 14 bases between. CDR1 and CDR2 from the germline V gene are MDHEN and SYDVKM. This CDR3 comprises 13 residues. In DNA, the CDR3 is TGTGCCACCGTCGATCCAGGGTCCTACGAGCAGTACTTC. Its translation is CATVDPGSYEQYF.

Remarks on this clone: This specimen includes other DNA sequences encoding the same CDR3. The chain links TRBV7-2 to TRBJ1-2; possible D gene TRBD1, 5 bases. Trimming stripped 1 base from V and 3 bases from J, with 9 bases between. Germline V gene sequence: CDR1 SGHTA, CDR2 FQGNSA. The CDR3 sequence is 14 residues long. The CDR3 nucleotides are TGTGCCAGCAGCTTAGGACCAGGGTACTATGGCTACACCTTC. Translation gives CASSLGPGYYGYTF.

This rearrangement joins TRBV6-5 to TRBJ2-7, with 12 bases lining up with TRBD2. Germline values: CDR1 MNHEY, CDR2 SVGAGI. This CDR3 is 15 amino acids long. With 6 bases clipped from V and 7 bases from J, the junction kept 10 bases outside the gene matches. In nucleotides, the CDR3 is TGTGCCAGCAGCCTCGGACTAGCGGGAACGCGTGAGCAGTACTTC. It is translated as CASSLGLAGTREQYF.

V is TRBV30 and J is TRBJ2-7; the D gene is possibly TRBD1 (5 bases). V lost 3 bases, J lost 1 base, and 7 bases lay in between. The CDR3 loop spans 12 amino acids. Germline CDR1 reads GTSNPN; CDR2 reads SVGIG (reference sequence). CDR3 bases: TGTGCCTGGAGAGGGGTATCCTACGAGCAGTACTTC. Translating it yields CAWRGVSYEQYF.

The rearrangement links TRBV5-5 to TRBJ2-7; TRBD1 agrees at 9 bases. Per the germline V gene, CDR1 is SGHKS and CDR2 is YYEKEE (reference sequence). This CDR3 contains 13 residues. With V trimmed by 3 bases and J by 3 bases, 1 base remained unmatched. The CDR3 DNA follows: TGTGCCAGCAGCTGGACAGGGGACTACGAGCAGTACTTC. Its protein product is CASSWTGDYEQYF.

The chain uses TRBV5-6 and TRBJ1-3, with D perhaps TRBD1 (5 bases). Germline CDR1 reads SGHDT; CDR2 reads YYEEEE. V was pared by 0 bases and J by 4 bases, with 8 bases between. The CDR3 is 14 residues long. This chain's CDR3 is CASSLGQRGNTIYF. CDR3 bases: TGTGCCAGCAGCTTGGGACAGAGAGGAAACACCATATATTTT.

This clone was seen once. The V and J genes are TRBV4-1 and TRBJ1-5; D call uncertain. V was shortened by 0 bases and J by 9 bases, with 18 bases between the two germline ends. This CDR3 region has 16 residues. Germline lookup yields CDR1 MGHRA and CDR2 YSYEKL. In DNA form, the CDR3 reads TGCGCCAGCAGCCAAGAAGGCTCGACATCTGATCGGCCCCAGCATTTT. Residues: CASSQEGSTSDRPQHF.

The chain employs TRBV6-5 and TRBJ2-2, with D unclear. The CDR3 extends over 14 amino acids. V dropped 5 bases and J dropped 1 base, with 8 bases sitting between them. Germline assignment: CDR1 MNHEY and CDR2 SVGAGI. DNA of the CDR3: TGTGCCAGCAGTCTTCGACAGAACACCGGGGAGCTGTTTTTT. This translates into CASSLRQNTGELFF.

The chain uses TRBV5-6 and TRBJ1-5; 8 positions agree with TRBD1. The CDR3 has 15 residues. Per the germline V gene, CDR1 is SGHDT and CDR2 is YYEEEE. Trimming removed 4 bases from V and 9 bases from J; junction bases left unmatched: 12. In nucleotides, the CDR3 is TGTGCCAGCAGCCCCGGGACAGGCCCGGGGCGGCCCCAGCATTTT. This gives the protein CASSPGTGPGRPQHF.

CDR3 bases: TGTGCCAGCAACGTGGGACAGGGAGTTTCGCAAGGCTACACCTTC. Protein product: CASNVGQGVSQGYTF. The rearrangement links TRBV9 to TRBJ1-2, with 9 bases identical to TRBD1. Germline CDR1 is SGDLS and CDR2 is YYNGEE. This CDR3 is built from 15 residues. Germline trimming cut 6 bases from V and 8 bases from J; bases unmatched to any gene: 14.

The rearrangement links TRBV28 to TRBJ1-2; 10 positions match TRBD1. The junction had 8 bases not matched to a gene; V was cut back by 6 bases and J by 4 bases. This CDR3 comprises 15 residues. The germline gives CDR1 MDHEN, CDR2 SYDVKM. The CDR3: CASRRTGDRGYGYTF. In nucleotides, the CDR3 is TGTGCCAGCAGACGGACTGGGGACAGGGGCTATGGCTACACCTTC.

This chain joins TRBV19 and TRBJ2-3; 10 positions agree with TRBD2. Unmatched junction bases numbered 14, after V lost 6 bases and J lost 2 bases. In germline, CDR1 is LNHDA, CDR2 SQIVND (reference sequence). CDR3 length: 18 amino acids. CDR3: CASRGAWTSGHNTDTQYF. As DNA, the CDR3 is TGTGCCAGTAGGGGGGCGTGGACTAGCGGACACAACACAGATACGCAGTATTTT.

The chain recombines TRBV4-3 with TRBJ2-1; the match to TRBD2 covers 7 bases. This CDR3 is 16 amino acids long. With 0 bases clipped from V and 9 bases from J, the junction kept 11 bases outside the gene matches. Looked up from germline, CDR1 is LGHNA and CDR2 is YSLEER. CDR3 nucleotides: TGCGCCAGCAGCCAAGATCACGGCGGGGGAGTGGGTGAGCAGTTCTTC. This encodes CASSQDHGGGVGEQFF.

The chain employs TRBV4-3 and TRBJ2-7, with TRBD1 as a possible D gene (5 bases). Germline values: CDR1 LGHNA, CDR2 YSLEER. V shed 4 bases and J shed 2 bases, with 9 bases lying between them. The length of the CDR3 is 13 residues. Written as DNA, the CDR3 is TGCGCCAGCAGCCCGGACAAGACCTACGAGCAGTACTTC. This sequence encodes CASSPDKTYEQYF.

V is TRBV5-1 and J is TRBJ1-2; no definite D call. The CDR3 is 15 amino acids. Germline loops: CDR1 SGHRS, CDR2 YFSETQ. V lost 4 bases, J lost 0 bases, and 13 bases lay in between. CDR3 bases: TGCGCCAGCAGCGACCGAATCGGAGCTAACTATGGCTACACCTTC. It specifies CASSDRIGANYGYTF.

Only a few counts were recorded for this clone. This chain connects TRBV4-1 to TRBJ2-3; 7 bases fit TRBD1. Germline CDR1 MGHRA, CDR2 YSYEKL. The CDR3 covers 16 residues. J lost 2 bases, V lost 2 bases, and 7 bases had no gene match. CDR3 protein: CASSQSPGQTTDTQYF. The CDR3 DNA sequence: TGCGCCAGCAGCCAATCTCCGGGACAGACCACAGATACGCAGTATTTT.

This clone is a singleton in its sample. This chain connects TRBV7-8 to TRBJ1-5; D uncertain. V lost 2 bases to trimming and J lost 2 bases, with 7 bases between them. Germline V gene sequence: CDR1 SGHVS, CDR2 FQNEAQ. This CDR3 region has 14 residues. As DNA, the CDR3 is TGTGCCAGCAGCTTAAGAGGCCGCAATCAGCCCCAGCATTTT. It translates to CASSLRGRNQPQHF.

The V and J genes are TRBV27 and TRBJ2-7; 10 positions match TRBD1. The J segment lost 3 bases and the V segment lost 5 bases, leaving 7 bases of the junction unmatched. The CDR3 extends over 15 amino acids. Germline values: CDR1 MNHEY, CDR2 SMNVEV (reference sequence). The CDR3 DNA sequence: TGTGCCAGCAGTCCGTTGACAGGGGGCGTCTACGAGCAGTACTTC. Its translation is CASSPLTGGVYEQYF.

V is TRBV4-2 and J is TRBJ2-7, with 7 bases lining up with TRBD2. This CDR3 is 15 amino acids long. V shed 6 bases, J shed 4 bases, and the junction held 12 bases outside the gene matches. Germline V gives CDR1 LGHNA, CDR2 YNFKEQ. The CDR3 bases are TGTGCCAGCAGGGAGAGGAGCGGGAAAGATTACGAGCAGTACTTC. Its translation: CASRERSGKDYEQYF.

The gene calls are TRBV14 and TRBJ2-7; 9 nucleotides line up with TRBD1. Germline V lookup: CDR1 SGHDN, CDR2 FVKESK. The CDR3 contains 15 residues. J was trimmed by 3 bases and V by 6 bases; bases with no gene match: 9. As DNA, the CDR3 is TGTGCCAGCAGAGCGACAGGGGGTTCCTTCTACGAGCAGTACTTC. Translation: CASRATGGSFYEQYF.

This chain connects TRBV5-1 to TRBJ2-3; 10 nucleotides align to TRBD1. This CDR3 has 13 residues. Germline CDR1 reads SGHRS; CDR2 reads YFSETQ. After removal of 6 bases from V and 4 bases from J, the junction contained 2 bases not matched to a gene. The CDR3 coding sequence is TGCGCCAGCACCGGGACAGGGGCAGATACGCAGTATTTT. Its translation is CASTGTGADTQYF.

The chain joins TRBV29-1 to TRBJ1-4, with a possible D match to TRBD1 (5 bases). Deletions cut 4 bases from V and 6 bases from J, with 18 bases between. This CDR3 is built from 15 residues. CDR1 and CDR2 (germline): SQVTM, ANQGSEA. The DNA of the CDR3 is TGCAGCGTTGTTCAGGGAAGAGCCTTTCATGAAAAACTGTTTTTT. Translation: CSVVQGRAFHEKLFF.

This sequence joins TRBV19 and TRBJ1-1; 7 bases match TRBD1. The V gene end was trimmed by 5 bases and the J gene end by 5 bases; junction bases not matched to a gene: 11. Germline CDR1 and CDR2: LNHDA and SQIVND (reference sequence). This CDR3 spans 15 amino acids. The CDR3 DNA sequence: TGTGCCAGTAGTCCCCTTACCCCGACAGGGACTGAAGCTTTCTTT. Its protein product is CASSPLTPTGTEAFF.

The gene calls are TRBV9 and TRBJ1-4; 7 bases line up with TRBD1. The junction had 6 bases not matched to a gene; V was cut back by 4 bases and J by 0 bases. Per the germline V gene, CDR1 is SGDLS and CDR2 is YYNGEE. This CDR3 has 16 residues. The CDR3: CASSTGTVATNEKLFF. The DNA for the CDR3 is TGTGCCAGCAGCACAGGGACAGTTGCAACTAATGAAAAACTGTTTTTT.

There are a few counts of this clone. The rearrangement joins TRBV10-3 to TRBJ1-1; 9 nucleotides line up with TRBD1. There are 15 residues in the CDR3. From germline, CDR1 is ENHRY and CDR2 SYGVKD. V dropped 3 bases and J dropped 7; count of bases not matched to a gene: 9. DNA of the CDR3: TGTGCCATCAGTGACCCCGGACAGGGGAAGGATGAAGCTTTCTTT. As protein: CAISDPGQGKDEAFF.